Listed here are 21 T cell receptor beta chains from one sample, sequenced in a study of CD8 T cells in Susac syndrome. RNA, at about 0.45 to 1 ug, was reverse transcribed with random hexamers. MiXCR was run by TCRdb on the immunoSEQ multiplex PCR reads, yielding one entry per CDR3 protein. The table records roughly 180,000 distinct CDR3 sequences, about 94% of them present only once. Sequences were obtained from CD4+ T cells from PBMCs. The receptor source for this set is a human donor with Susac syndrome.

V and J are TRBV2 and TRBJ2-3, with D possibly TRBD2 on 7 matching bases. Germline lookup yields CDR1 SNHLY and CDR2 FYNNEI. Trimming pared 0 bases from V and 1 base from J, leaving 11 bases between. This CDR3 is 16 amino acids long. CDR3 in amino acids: CASSEARGGRTDTQYF. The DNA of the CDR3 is TGTGCCAGCAGTGAAGCCCGCGGGGGCCGCACAGATACGCAGTATTTT.

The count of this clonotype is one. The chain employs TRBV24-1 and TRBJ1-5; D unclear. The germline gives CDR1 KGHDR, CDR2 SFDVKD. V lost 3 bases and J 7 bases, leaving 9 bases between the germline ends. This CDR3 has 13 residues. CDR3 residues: CATSDNLGQPQHF. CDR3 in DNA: TGTGCCACCAGTGATAACCTGGGGCAGCCCCAGCATTTT.

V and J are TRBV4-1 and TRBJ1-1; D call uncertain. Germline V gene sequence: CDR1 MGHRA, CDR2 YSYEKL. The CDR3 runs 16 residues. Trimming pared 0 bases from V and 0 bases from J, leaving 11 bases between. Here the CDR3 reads CASSQDPGGMNTEAFF. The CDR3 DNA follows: TGCGCCAGCAGCCAAGATCCCGGCGGGATGAACACTGAAGCTTTCTTT.

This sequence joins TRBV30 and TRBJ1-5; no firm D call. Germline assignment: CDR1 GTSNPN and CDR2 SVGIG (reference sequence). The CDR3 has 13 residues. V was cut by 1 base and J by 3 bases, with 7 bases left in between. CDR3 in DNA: TGTGCCTGGAGTGAGGGTCCCAATCAGCCCCAGCATTTT. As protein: CAWSEGPNQPQHF.

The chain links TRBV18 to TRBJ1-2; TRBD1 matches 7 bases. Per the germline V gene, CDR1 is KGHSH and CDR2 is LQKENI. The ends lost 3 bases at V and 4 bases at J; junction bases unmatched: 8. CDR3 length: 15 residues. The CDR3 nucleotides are TGTGCCAGCTCACCCGGCTTGACAGGGCTCTATGGCTACACCTTC. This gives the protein CASSPGLTGLYGYTF.

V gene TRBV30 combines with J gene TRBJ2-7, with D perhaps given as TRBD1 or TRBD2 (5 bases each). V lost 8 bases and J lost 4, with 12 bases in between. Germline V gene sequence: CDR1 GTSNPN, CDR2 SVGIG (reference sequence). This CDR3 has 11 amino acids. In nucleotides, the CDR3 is TGTGCCGGGGGTGGGGGTTACGAGCAGTACTTC. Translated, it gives CAGGGGYEQYF.

Here the CDR3 reads CASSQRTGGNEKLFF. For the CDR3, the DNA is TGCGCCAGCAGCCAGAGGACAGGGGGCAATGAAAAACTGTTTTTT. The rearrangement links TRBV4-1 to TRBJ1-4; TRBD1 aligns across 11 bases. Germline V lookup: CDR1 MGHRA, CDR2 YSYEKL. With V trimmed by 3 bases and J by 5 bases, 2 bases remained unmatched. The CDR3 extends over 15 amino acids.

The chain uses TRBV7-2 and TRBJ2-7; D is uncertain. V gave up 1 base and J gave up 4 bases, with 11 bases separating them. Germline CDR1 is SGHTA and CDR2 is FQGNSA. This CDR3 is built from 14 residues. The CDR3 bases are TGTGCCAGCAGCTTAGGCCCCACCTATTACGAGCAGTACTTC. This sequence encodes CASSLGPTYYEQYF.

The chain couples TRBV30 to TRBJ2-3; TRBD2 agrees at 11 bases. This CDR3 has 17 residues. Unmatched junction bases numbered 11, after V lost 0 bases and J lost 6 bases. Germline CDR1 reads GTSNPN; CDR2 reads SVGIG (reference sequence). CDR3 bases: TGTGCCTGGAGTGTAATGAGAACTAGCGGGAGCCCGGATACGCAGTATTTT. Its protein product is CAWSVMRTSGSPDTQYF.

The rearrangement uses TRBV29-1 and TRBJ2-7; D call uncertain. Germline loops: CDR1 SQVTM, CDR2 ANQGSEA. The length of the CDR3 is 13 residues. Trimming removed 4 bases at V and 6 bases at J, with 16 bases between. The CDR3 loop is CSVADSPSGEQYF. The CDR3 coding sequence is TGCAGCGTTGCAGACTCCCCCTCCGGCGAGCAGTACTTC.

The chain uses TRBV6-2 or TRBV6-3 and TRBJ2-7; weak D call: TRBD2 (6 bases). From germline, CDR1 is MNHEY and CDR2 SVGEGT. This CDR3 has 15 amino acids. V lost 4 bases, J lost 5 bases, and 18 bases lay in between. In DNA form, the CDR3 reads TGTGCCAGCAGTTTTCGGGGACTCAAAGGCCACGAGCAGTACTTC. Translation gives CASSFRGLKGHEQYF.

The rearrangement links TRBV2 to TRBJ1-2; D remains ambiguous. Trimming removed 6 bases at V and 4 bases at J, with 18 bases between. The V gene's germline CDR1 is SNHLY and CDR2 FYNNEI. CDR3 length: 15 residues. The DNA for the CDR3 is TGTGCCAGCAGAACAGCCGAGCGGGTATTCTATGGCTACACCTTC. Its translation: CASRTAERVFYGYTF.

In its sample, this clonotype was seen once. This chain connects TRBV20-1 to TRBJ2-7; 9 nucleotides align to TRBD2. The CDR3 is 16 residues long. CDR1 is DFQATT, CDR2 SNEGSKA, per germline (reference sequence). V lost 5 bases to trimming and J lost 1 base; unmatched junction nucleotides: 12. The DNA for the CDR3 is TGCAGTGCTGCCCAACCTAGCGGGGTTGGTTCCTACGAGCAGTACTTC. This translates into CSAAQPSGVGSYEQYF.

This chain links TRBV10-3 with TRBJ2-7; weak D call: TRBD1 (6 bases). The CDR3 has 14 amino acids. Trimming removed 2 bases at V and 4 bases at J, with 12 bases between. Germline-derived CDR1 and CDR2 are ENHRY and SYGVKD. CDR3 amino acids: CAISETDRSYEQYF. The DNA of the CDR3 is TGTGCCATCAGTGAGACCGACAGGTCGTACGAGCAGTACTTC.

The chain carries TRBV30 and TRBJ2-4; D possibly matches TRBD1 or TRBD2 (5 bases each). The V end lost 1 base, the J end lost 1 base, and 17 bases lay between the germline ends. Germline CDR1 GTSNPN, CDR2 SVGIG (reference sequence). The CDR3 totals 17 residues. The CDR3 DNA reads TGTGCCTGGAGTGCTCTTCTTAGGGGAGAGGCCAAAAACATTCAGTACTTC. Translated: CAWSALLRGEAKNIQYF.

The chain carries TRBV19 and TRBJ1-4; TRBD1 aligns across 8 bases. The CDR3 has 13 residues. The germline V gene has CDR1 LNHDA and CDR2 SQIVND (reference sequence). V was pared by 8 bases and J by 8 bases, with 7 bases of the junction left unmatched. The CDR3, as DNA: TGTGCCAGTTATTCCGGGACAGGAGAAAAACTGTTTTTT. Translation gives CASYSGTGEKLFF.

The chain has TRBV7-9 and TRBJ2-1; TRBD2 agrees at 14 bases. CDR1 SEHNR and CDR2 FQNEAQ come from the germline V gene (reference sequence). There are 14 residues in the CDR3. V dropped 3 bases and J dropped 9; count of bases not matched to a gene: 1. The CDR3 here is CASSLGLAGAEQFF. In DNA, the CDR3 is TGTGCCAGCAGCTTGGGACTAGCGGGAGCTGAGCAGTTCTTC.

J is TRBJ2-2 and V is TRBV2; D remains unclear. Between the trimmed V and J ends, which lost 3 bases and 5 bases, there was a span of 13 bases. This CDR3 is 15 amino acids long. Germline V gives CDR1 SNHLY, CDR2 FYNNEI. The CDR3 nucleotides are TGTGCCAGCAGTGAGACGTCAGACGTGACCGGGGAGCTGTTTTTT. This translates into CASSETSDVTGELFF.

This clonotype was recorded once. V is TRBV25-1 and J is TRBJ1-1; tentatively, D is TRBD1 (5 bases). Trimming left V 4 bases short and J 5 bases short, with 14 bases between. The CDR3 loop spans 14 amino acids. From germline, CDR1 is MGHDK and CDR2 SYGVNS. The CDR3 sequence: CASSVAGGGTEAFF. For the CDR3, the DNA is TGTGCCAGCAGTGTTGCCGGGGGAGGGACTGAAGCTTTCTTT.

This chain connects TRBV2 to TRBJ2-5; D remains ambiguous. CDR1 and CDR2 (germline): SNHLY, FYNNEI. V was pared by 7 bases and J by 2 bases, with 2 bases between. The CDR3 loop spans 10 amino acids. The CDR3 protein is CASKQETQYF. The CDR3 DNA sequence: TGTGCCAGCAAACAAGAGACCCAGTACTTC.

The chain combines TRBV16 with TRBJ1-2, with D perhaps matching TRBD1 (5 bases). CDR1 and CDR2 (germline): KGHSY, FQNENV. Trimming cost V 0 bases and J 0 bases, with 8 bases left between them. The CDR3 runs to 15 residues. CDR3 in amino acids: CASSQSARANYGYTF. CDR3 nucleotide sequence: TGTGCCAGCAGCCAATCTGCCAGGGCTAACTATGGCTACACCTTC.